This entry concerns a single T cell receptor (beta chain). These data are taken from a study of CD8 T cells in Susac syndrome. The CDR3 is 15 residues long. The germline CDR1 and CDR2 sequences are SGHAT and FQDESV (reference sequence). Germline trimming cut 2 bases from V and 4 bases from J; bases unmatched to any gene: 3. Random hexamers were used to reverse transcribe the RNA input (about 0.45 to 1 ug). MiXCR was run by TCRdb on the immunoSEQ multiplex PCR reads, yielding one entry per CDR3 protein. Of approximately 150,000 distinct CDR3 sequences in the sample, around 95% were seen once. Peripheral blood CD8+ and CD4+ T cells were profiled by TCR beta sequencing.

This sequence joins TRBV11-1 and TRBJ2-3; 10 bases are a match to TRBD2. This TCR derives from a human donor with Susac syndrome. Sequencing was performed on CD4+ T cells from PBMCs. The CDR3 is CASSLKAGGPDTQYF. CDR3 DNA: TGTGCCAGCAGCTTAAAAGCGGGGGGGCCAGATACGCAGTATTTT.